This entry lists 25 T cell receptor beta chains sequenced from one sample in a study of post-analysis software for immune sequencing data. No antigens are known for them. Every TCR beta cDNA library bore unique molecular identifiers. Each CDR3 protein gets one entry after TCRdb re-called the PCR reads with MiXCR. The table shows approximately 690,000 distinct CDR3 sequences, with 55% to 70% occurring only once. Study-wide results and limits: Controls showed lower frequencies than patients for a few TRBV segments, and TRBV5-6, TRBV5-1 and TRBV20-1 were among these.

Sequenced: blood. These TCRs come from a girl aged 2-15 years with multiple sclerosis.

The rearrangement uses TRBV29-1 and TRBJ2-3; 8 nucleotides agree with TRBD1. V shed 8 bases and J 2 bases; nucleotides not matched to a gene: 6. This CDR3 is built from 13 residues. Germline V lookup: CDR1 SQVTM, CDR2 ANQGSEA. The CDR3 DNA is TGCAGCTCGGGACAGGAGAACACAGATACGCAGTATTTT. As protein: CSSGQENTDTQYF.

The V gene is TRBV20-1, the J gene TRBJ1-1, with 7 bases aligning to TRBD1. The CDR3 is 13 amino acids. Germline V gives CDR1 DFQATT, CDR2 SNEGSKA (reference sequence). V was clipped by 5 bases and J by 1 base; unmatched bases: 4. CDR3 nucleotides: TGCAGTGCTTGGGACAGACAGAACACTGAAGCTTTCTTT. It yields the protein CSAWDRQNTEAFF.

V and J are TRBV7-2 and TRBJ1-2, with D tentatively TRBD1 (6 bases). CDR1 and CDR2 (germline): SGHTA, FQGNSA. With 1 base removed from V and 0 bases from J, the gap between germline ends came to 12 bases. This CDR3 contains 16 residues. CDR3: CASSLGGGSTNYGYTF. CDR3 bases: TGTGCCAGCAGCTTAGGAGGGGGGTCGACTAACTATGGCTACACCTTC.

Comment on this clonotype: This may stem from a read error, because a much larger clone lies one nucleotide away. V is TRBV7-8 and J is TRBJ2-5; the match to TRBD2 covers 12 bases. Germline V CDR1 and CDR2: SGHVS, FQNEAQ. V trimming: 3 bases; J trimming: 11 bases; junction bases outside the gene matches: 13. CDR3 length: 16 residues. The CDR3 bases are TGTGCCAGCAGCTTTCGACTAGCGGGAGCCCCGGGGGAGCAGTACTTC. The encoded protein is CASSFRLAGAPGEQYF.

This rearrangement joins TRBV5-1 to TRBJ2-1; 14 bases map to TRBD2. V dropped 0 bases and J dropped 8; count of bases not matched to a gene: 7. Germline V gene sequence: CDR1 SGHRS, CDR2 YFSETQ. This CDR3 has 17 amino acids. The CDR3 spells CASSLGTSGRIIYEQFF. CDR3 in DNA: TGCGCCAGCAGCTTGGGGACTAGCGGGAGGATTATCTATGAGCAGTTCTTC.

The chain joins TRBV6-1 to TRBJ2-1; 9 positions agree with TRBD1. Germline values: CDR1 MNHNS, CDR2 SASEGT. The CDR3 consists of 16 residues. Trimming took 7 bases from V and 7 from J; bases not matched to a gene: 14. CDR3 protein: CASIRRPGQGKNEQFF. CDR3 bases: TGTGCCAGCATCAGACGCCCGGGACAGGGAAAAAATGAGCAGTTCTTC.

The genes are TRBV6-2 or TRBV6-3 and TRBJ1-2; possible D gene TRBD1, 6 bases. CDR3 length equals 14 residues. Trimming took 6 bases from V and 7 from J, leaving 18 bases between them. Looked up from germline, CDR1 is MNHEY and CDR2 is SVGEGT. The CDR3 region is CASSPDTGFSGYTF. The DNA of the CDR3 is TGTGCCAGCAGCCCCGATACAGGGTTCTCTGGCTACACCTTC.

This clonotype has just one count. This rearrangement joins TRBV7-3 to TRBJ1-1, with 9 positions matching TRBD1. V lost 5 bases to trimming and J lost 3 bases; unmatched junction nucleotides: 7. This CDR3 is 15 amino acids long. CDR1 and CDR2 from the germline V gene are SGHTA and FQGTGA. The CDR3 is CASSDTGGAYTEAFF. The CDR3 coding sequence is TGTGCCAGCAGCGATACAGGGGGCGCGTACACTGAAGCTTTCTTT.

The J gene is TRBJ1-1, the V gene TRBV6-2 or TRBV6-3; 7 nucleotides agree with TRBD1. This CDR3 spans 15 amino acids. With V trimmed by 6 bases and J by 0 bases, 7 bases remained unmatched. Germline CDR1 is MNHEY and CDR2 is SVGEGT. In DNA, the CDR3 is TGTGCCAGCAGCTCAGACAGGGCGGTGAACACTGAAGCTTTCTTT. This encodes CASSSDRAVNTEAFF.

This chain links TRBV5-4 with TRBJ1-1; unclear D gene. The CDR3 loop spans 12 amino acids. The V end lost 9 bases, the J end lost 4 bases, and 13 bases lay between the germline ends. CDR1 SGHNT and CDR2 YYREEE come from the germline V gene (reference sequence). CDR3 region: CATRGVGTEAFF. The DNA for the CDR3 is TGTGCCACCCGGGGTGTGGGCACTGAAGCTTTCTTT.

This sequence joins TRBV28 and TRBJ2-7; TRBD1 matches at 9 bases. CDR1 and CDR2 (germline): MDHEN, SYDVKM. This CDR3 has 15 residues. Trimming removed 4 bases from V and 5 bases from J; junction bases left unmatched: 9. As DNA, the CDR3 is TGTGCCAGCAGTTCGCCGGGACAGGGAGAACACGAGCAGTACTTC. Residues: CASSSPGQGEHEQYF.

The rearrangement joins TRBV7-3 to TRBJ2-3; TRBD2 agrees at 14 bases. The CDR3 sequence is 20 residues long. V dropped 5 bases and J dropped 4; count of bases not matched to a gene: 17. The germline gives CDR1 SGHTA, CDR2 FQGTGA. The CDR3 here is CASSVGTSGSVVRGADTQYF. Here the CDR3 DNA reads TGTGCCAGCAGCGTCGGGACTAGCGGGAGTGTTGTTCGTGGGGCAGATACGCAGTATTTT.

The rearrangement uses TRBV6-5 and TRBJ2-5, with D possibly TRBD1 on 6 matching bases. V lost 6 bases and J lost 2, with 19 bases in between. This CDR3 contains 16 residues. Germline values: CDR1 MNHEY, CDR2 SVGAGI. CDR3 loop: CASSYSGSGQQETQYF. Here the CDR3 DNA reads TGTGCCAGCAGCTATTCCGGAAGTGGACAGCAAGAGACCCAGTACTTC.

The chain uses TRBV10-2 and TRBJ1-4; D call uncertain. The CDR3 contains 12 residues. Germline CDR1 is WSHSY and CDR2 is SAAADI. V shed 2 bases and J shed 11 bases, with 9 bases lying between them. This CDR3 reads CASSEPGSKLFF. In DNA form, the CDR3 reads TGCGCCAGCAGTGAGCCGGGGTCTAAACTGTTTTTT.

This clonotype showed up just a few times. J is TRBJ1-2 and V is TRBV20-1; a weak D match, TRBD1 (5 bases). CDR1 and CDR2 (germline): DFQATT, SNEGSKA (reference sequence). The CDR3 sequence is 15 residues long. Trimming stripped 1 base from V and 3 bases from J, with 15 bases between. The CDR3 reads CSARAIEGQDYGYTF. Here the CDR3 DNA reads TGCAGTGCTAGAGCCATAGAGGGGCAGGACTATGGCTACACCTTC.

This clonotype was counted ten times or more. The junction departs from the called germline gene at one end, perhaps through a read error. V is TRBV5-1 and J is TRBJ2-1; 10 nucleotides agree with TRBD2. Germline V lookup: CDR1 SGHRS, CDR2 YFSETQ. The CDR3 totals 14 residues. The CDR3 protein is CASSLAGVYNEQFF. As DNA, the CDR3 is TGTGCCAGCAGCCTAGCGGGAGTTTACAATGAGCAGTTCTTC.

The chain uses TRBV30 and TRBJ2-7, with a tentative D call TRBD1 (6 bases). Germline V CDR1 and CDR2: GTSNPN, SVGIG (reference sequence). Deletions cut 5 bases from V and 0 bases from J, with 17 bases between. The CDR3 is made up of 15 amino acids. CDR3 in DNA: TGTGCCTGGCTTGACAGAGGACAGTTCTCCTACGAGCAGTACTTC. Its translation is CAWLDRGQFSYEQYF.

The chain couples TRBV4-1 to TRBJ1-2; D not certain. CDR1 and CDR2 from the germline V gene are MGHRA and YSYEKL. The CDR3 sequence is 16 residues long. The germline V and J ends were trimmed by 1 base and 5 bases, with 17 bases remaining between them. The CDR3: CASSQGHLTEEYGYTF. The DNA for the CDR3 is TGCGCCAGCAGCCAAGGCCATCTGACGGAGGAGTATGGCTACACCTTC.

This chain uses TRBV5-1 with TRBJ2-3, with D possibly being TRBD1 or TRBD2 (5 bases each). The V gene's germline CDR1 is SGHRS and CDR2 YFSETQ. CDR3 size: 16 residues. The V and J ends lost 0 bases and 1 base respectively, with 12 bases between them. The DNA of the CDR3 is TGCGCCAGCAGCTTGGAAGGGACCCGCGGCACAGATACGCAGTATTTT. It encodes CASSLEGTRGTDTQYF. The whole variable domain, filled in from reference TRBV5-1 and TRBJ2-3, reads KAGVTQTPRYLIKTRGQQVTLSCSPISGHRSVSWYQQTPGQGLQFLFEYFSETQRNKGNFPGRFSGRQFSNSRSEMNVSTLELGDSALYLCASSLEGTRGTDTQYFGPGTRLTVL.

The CDR3 loop is CASSYSTAALNTEAFF. For the CDR3, the DNA is TGTGCCAGCAGTTACTCGACGGCAGCATTGAACACTGAAGCTTTCTTT. V is TRBV6-5 and J is TRBJ1-1; no clear D. Germline V gene lookup returns CDR1 MNHEY and CDR2 SVGAGI. Trimming removed 0 bases at V and 0 bases at J, with 11 bases between. The CDR3 runs 16 residues.

The V gene is TRBV11-2, the J gene TRBJ2-5; TRBD1 matches 9 bases. Germline CDR1 and CDR2: SGHAT and FQNNGV. The CDR3 contains 15 residues. Trimming at V came to 8 bases and at J to 3 bases, leaving 10 bases not matched to a gene. The CDR3 DNA is TGTGCCAGCTCTAACCCCGGGACAGGGAAAGAGACCCAGTACTTC. This codes for CASSNPGTGKETQYF.

The chain combines TRBV7-2 with TRBJ2-3; D might be TRBD2 (5 bases). This CDR3 has 15 amino acids. The germline V gene has CDR1 SGHTA and CDR2 FQGNSA. Trimming took 4 bases from V and 1 from J, leaving 12 bases between them. CDR3 loop: CASSSQGGRTDTQYF. CDR3 bases: TGTGCCAGCAGCTCACAAGGAGGCCGCACAGATACGCAGTATTTT.

V usage is TRBV12-3 or TRBV12-4 and J usage is TRBJ1-2; 9 bases are a match to TRBD1. The CDR3 length is 15 residues. The J segment lost 5 bases and the V segment lost 6 bases, leaving 10 bases of the junction unmatched. CDR3 sequence: CASSSPGQGRYGYTF. The DNA for the CDR3 is TGTGCCAGCAGCTCTCCGGGACAGGGTCGGTATGGCTACACCTTC.

With respect to this clonotype: Because the CDR3 is missing its conserved closing phenylalanine or tryptophan, this is likely a read error. This chain links TRBV4-1 with TRBJ2-1; D not certain. Germline assignment: CDR1 MGHRA and CDR2 YSYEKL. This CDR3 has 15 amino acids. V lost 4 bases to trimming and J lost 6 bases, with 16 bases between them. This CDR3 is CASSPLRVQLNEQFV. The DNA of the CDR3 is TGCGCCAGCAGCCCCTTAAGGGTACAACTCAATGAGCAGTTCGTC.

The chain uses TRBV6-5 and TRBJ1-1; D uncertain. Deletions cut 2 bases from V and 8 bases from J, with 9 bases between. CDR1 MNHEY and CDR2 SVGAGI come from the germline V gene. The CDR3 is made up of 12 amino acids. Here the CDR3 reads CASSYMGSEAFF. The CDR3 nucleotides read TGTGCCAGCAGTTACATGGGTTCCGAAGCTTTCTTT.